Each of the 23 T cell receptor beta chains below was sequenced from the same sample in a study of cytomegalovirus exposure and HLA in healthy donors. The table came from immunoSEQ multiplex PCR; TCRdb's copy has only in-frame clones and leaves some out. The sample records approximately 200,000 clones, 80% to 90% being singletons. The sample comprised PBMCs. Every receptor here comes from a woman aged 18-35 years in good health and CMV-seronegative.

J is TRBJ2-7 and V is TRBV4-1, with 10 bases identical to TRBD2. J was trimmed by 3 bases and V by 3 bases; bases with no gene match: 5. Germline V gene data show CDR1 as MGHRA and CDR2 as YSYEKL. This CDR3 is 15 amino acids long. The CDR3 nucleotides read TGCGCCAGCAGCCAGTCCGGGACTAGCGTCTACGAGCAGTACTTC. Translating it yields CASSQSGTSVYEQYF.

The chain couples TRBV27 to TRBJ1-2; 7 bases align to TRBD1. Losses at the gene ends were 6 bases for V and 7 bases for J; bases not matched to a gene: 11. Germline CDR1 and CDR2: MNHEY and SMNVEV (reference sequence). The CDR3 contains 14 residues. The CDR3 DNA sequence: TGTGCCAGCAGATTCCGGGACAGCTCGGGTGGCTACACCTTC. Its translation is CASRFRDSSGGYTF.

V gene TRBV7-9 combines with J gene TRBJ1-1; D gene ambiguous. Germline V gives CDR1 SEHNR, CDR2 FQNEAQ (reference sequence). V was shortened by 2 bases and J by 0 bases, with 10 bases between the two germline ends. This CDR3 is built from 15 residues. The CDR3 coding sequence is TGTGCCAGCAGCTTAACAGCCTCGATGAACACTGAAGCTTTCTTT. Translating it yields CASSLTASMNTEAFF.

V and J are TRBV11-2 and TRBJ2-1, with TRBD1 matching over 11 bases. The junction had 7 bases not matched to a gene; V was cut back by 2 bases and J by 4 bases. This CDR3 has 17 residues. Germline-derived CDR1 and CDR2 are SGHAT and FQNNGV. For the CDR3, the DNA is TGTGCCAGCAGCTTAAGGACAGGGGGCCATGGATACAATGAGCAGTTCTTC. Protein: CASSLRTGGHGYNEQFF.

The table lists this clone with a few counts. The chain carries TRBV2 and TRBJ2-3; D is uncertain. The CDR3 totals 10 residues. The germline V gene encodes CDR1 SNHLY and CDR2 FYNNEI. Trimming removed 11 bases from V and 3 bases from J, with 6 bases in between. CDR3 residues: CAGETDTQYF. In DNA form, the CDR3 reads TGTGCCGGAGAAACAGATACGCAGTATTTT. The variable domain in full, with the rest retrieved from reference TRBV2 and TRBJ2-3, is EPEVTQTPSHQVTQMGQEVILRCVPISNHLYFYWYRQILGQKVEFLVSFYNNEISEKSEIFDDQFSVERPDGSNFTLKIRSTKLEDSAMYFCAGETDTQYFGPGTRLTVL.

This clone was detected only once. The V gene is TRBV7-9, the J gene TRBJ1-2; 7 nucleotides line up with TRBD1. V dropped 2 bases and J dropped 7; count of bases not matched to a gene: 7. Germline CDR1 SEHNR, CDR2 FQNEAQ (reference sequence). This CDR3 spans 14 amino acids. CDR3 coding DNA: TGTGCCAGCAGCTTAACAGGGGAACCGAGTGGCTACACCTTC. It encodes CASSLTGEPSGYTF. The full variable domain, completed using reference TRBV7-9 and TRBJ1-2, is DTGVSQNPRHKITKRGQNVTFRCDPISEHNRLYWYRQTLGQGPEFLTYFQNEAQLEKSRLLSDRFSAERPKGSFSTLEIQRTEQGDSAMYLCASSLTGEPSGYTFGSGTRLTVV.

This clone was detected only a few times. The chain joins TRBV18 to TRBJ1-1; a weak D match, TRBD1 (6 bases). V gave up 2 bases and J gave up 2 bases, with 9 bases separating them. This CDR3 spans 14 amino acids. Germline assignment: CDR1 KGHSH and CDR2 LQKENI. DNA of the CDR3: TGTGCCAGCTCACCAGGGGGCGCAAACACTGAAGCTTTCTTT. This codes for CASSPGGANTEAFF.

J is TRBJ1-4 and V is TRBV28; D perhaps matches TRBD1 (5 bases). The V gene's germline CDR1 is MDHEN and CDR2 SYDVKM. CDR3 length: 15 residues. Between the trimmed V and J ends, which lost 0 bases and 1 base, there was a span of 6 bases. CDR3 in DNA: TGTGCCAGCAGTTTATGGGGGGGAACTAATGAAAAACTGTTTTTT. It specifies CASSLWGGTNEKLFF.

This chain connects TRBV28 to TRBJ2-1; no firm D call. Looked up from germline, CDR1 is MDHEN and CDR2 is SYDVKM. The germline V and J ends were trimmed by 5 bases and 3 bases, with 8 bases remaining between them. This CDR3 has 13 amino acids. CDR3 amino acids: CASSPPGYNEQFF. The CDR3 nucleotides read TGTGCCAGCAGTCCCCCAGGCTACAATGAGCAGTTCTTC.

This clone was counted a single time. The chain carries TRBV7-9 and TRBJ1-3; D unclear. Germline-derived CDR1 and CDR2 are SEHNR and FQNEAQ (reference sequence). V was clipped by 5 bases and J by 4 bases, with 15 bases between them. CDR3 length equals 15 residues. The CDR3: CASSLGEANGNTIYF. CDR3 DNA: TGTGCCAGCAGCCTCGGGGAGGCGAACGGAAACACCATATATTTT.

The chain has TRBV29-1 and TRBJ2-7; D may be TRBD2 (6 bases). The CDR3 sequence is 13 residues long. Germline assignment: CDR1 SQVTM and CDR2 ANQGSEA. Trimming left V 5 bases short and J 3 bases short, with 14 bases between. CDR3 loop: CSVIADLSYEQYF. DNA for the CDR3: TGCAGCGTTATAGCGGACTTGAGCTACGAGCAGTACTTC.

The chain uses TRBV25-1 and TRBJ1-1, with a tentative D call TRBD1 (5 bases). V lost 6 bases to trimming and J lost 5 bases, with 13 bases between them. The CDR3 spans 13 residues. Germline-derived CDR1 and CDR2 are MGHDK and SYGVNS. The CDR3 region has the DNA TGTGCCAGCAGGCACTTTGGGGCAACTGAAGCTTTCTTT. Amino acids: CASRHFGATEAFF.

The chain employs TRBV18 and TRBJ2-1; weak D call: TRBD2 (5 bases). Germline V gives CDR1 KGHSH, CDR2 LQKENI. The V end was cut by 3 bases, the J end by 3 bases, with 12 bases between. The CDR3 consists of 15 residues. CDR3 in amino acids: CASSPEAFYYNEQFF. The DNA for the CDR3 is TGTGCCAGCTCACCGGAGGCTTTTTACTACAATGAGCAGTTCTTC. Full variable domain (missing parts from reference TRBV18 and TRBJ2-1): NAGVMQNPRHLVRRRGQEARLRCSPMKGHSHVYWYRQLPEEGLKFMVYLQKENIIDESGMPKERFSAEFPKEGPSILRIQQVVRGDSAAYFCASSPEAFYYNEQFFGPGTRLTVL.

The chain links TRBV7-2 to TRBJ2-1; 12 bases agree with TRBD2. V shed 2 bases, J shed 0 bases, and the junction held 8 bases outside the gene matches. There are 19 residues in the CDR3. Germline V lookup: CDR1 SGHTA, CDR2 FQGNSA. The CDR3 coding sequence is TGTGCCAGCAGCTTACTAGCGGGAGGGGTCCCTAGCTCCTACAATGAGCAGTTCTTC. Protein product: CASSLLAGGVPSSYNEQFF.

The rearrangement uses TRBV27 and TRBJ2-1; 15 nucleotides line up with TRBD2. Trimming cost V 3 bases and J 9 bases; bases outside gene matches: 6. The CDR3 sequence is 16 residues long. Per the germline V gene, CDR1 is MNHEY and CDR2 is SMNVEV (reference sequence). The CDR3 DNA is TGTGCCAGCAGTTTCGGACTAGCGGGAGGGCTTGGTGAGCAGTTCTTC. Translating gives CASSFGLAGGLGEQFF.

This chain links TRBV5-6 with TRBJ1-4, with TRBD1 as a possible D gene (6 bases). The CDR3 has 16 amino acids. Germline-derived CDR1 and CDR2 are SGHDT and YYEEEE. Deletions cut 10 bases from V and 0 bases from J, with 19 bases between. The CDR3 sequence is CASKAGGPSTNEKLFF. CDR3 nucleotides: TGTGCCTCCAAGGCGGGGGGCCCCTCAACTAATGAAAAACTGTTTTTT.

V is TRBV6-1 and J is TRBJ2-7; TRBD2 agrees at 16 bases. J lost 2 bases, V lost 0 bases, and 7 bases had no gene match. CDR1 is MNHNS, CDR2 SASEGT, per germline. This CDR3 region has 19 residues. As DNA, the CDR3 is TGTGCCAGCAGTGAAGCCTCCAGTGGGACTAGCGGGAGGGCCTACGAGCAGTACTTC. Translation gives CASSEASSGTSGRAYEQYF.

J is TRBJ2-7 and V is TRBV5-5; TRBD1 matches at 7 bases. The germline gives CDR1 SGHKS, CDR2 YYEKEE (reference sequence). The CDR3 has 14 amino acids. Losses at the gene ends were 3 bases for V and 0 bases for J; bases not matched to a gene: 3. The CDR3: CASSSGTVSYEQYF. The CDR3 coding sequence is TGTGCCAGCAGCTCCGGGACAGTCTCCTACGAGCAGTACTTC.

The gene calls are TRBV6-5 and TRBJ2-7; 9 positions agree with TRBD1. V was clipped by 0 bases and J by 2 bases; unmatched bases: 2. The CDR3 runs 15 residues. The germline V gene encodes CDR1 MNHEY and CDR2 SVGAGI. The CDR3 bases are TGTGCCAGCAGTTACTCCGGGACAGGGACCTACGAGCAGTACTTC. Translating it yields CASSYSGTGTYEQYF.

This clone was detected once. Other DNA variants within this sample encode the same CDR3. The rearrangement joins TRBV28 to TRBJ1-2; D remains unclear. V was trimmed by 2 bases and J by 5 bases, leaving 6 bases between them. This CDR3 spans 12 amino acids. Per germline, CDR1 MDHEN and CDR2 SYDVKM. DNA of the CDR3: TGTGCCAGCAGTTTAAGAGATTATGGCTACACCTTC. Its translation is CASSLRDYGYTF.

The CDR3 sequence: CASSAASGGAYEQYF. The DNA of the CDR3 is TGTGCCAGCAGCGCTGCTAGCGGAGGGGCCTACGAGCAGTACTTC. The gene calls are TRBV7-9 and TRBJ2-7, with 7 bases fitting TRBD2. J was trimmed by 2 bases and V by 5 bases; bases with no gene match: 9. The V gene's germline CDR1 is SEHNR and CDR2 FQNEAQ (reference sequence). The CDR3 extends over 15 amino acids. Full variable domain (outside the CDR3, taken from reference TRBV7-9 and TRBJ2-7): DTGVSQNPRHKITKRGQNVTFRCDPISEHNRLYWYRQTLGQGPEFLTYFQNEAQLEKSRLLSDRFSAERPKGSFSTLEIQRTEQGDSAMYLCASSAASGGAYEQYFGPGTRLTVT.

V is TRBV18 and J is TRBJ2-7; no reliable D call. Germline-derived CDR1 and CDR2 are KGHSH and LQKENI. The CDR3 sequence is 14 residues long. V was shortened by 6 bases and J by 2 bases, with 14 bases between the two germline ends. The CDR3 loop is CASSQLETTYEQYF. In DNA form, the CDR3 reads TGTGCCAGCTCCCAGTTGGAAACTACCTACGAGCAGTACTTC.

The chain has TRBV4-1 and TRBJ1-1; 7 bases match TRBD1. Looked up from germline, CDR1 is MGHRA and CDR2 is YSYEKL. The CDR3 length is 16 residues. Unmatched junction bases numbered 5, after V lost 0 bases and J lost 1 base. Here the CDR3 DNA reads TGCGCCAGCAGCCAAGATCCTCCAGGGGGGAACACTGAAGCTTTCTTT. This codes for CASSQDPPGGNTEAFF.